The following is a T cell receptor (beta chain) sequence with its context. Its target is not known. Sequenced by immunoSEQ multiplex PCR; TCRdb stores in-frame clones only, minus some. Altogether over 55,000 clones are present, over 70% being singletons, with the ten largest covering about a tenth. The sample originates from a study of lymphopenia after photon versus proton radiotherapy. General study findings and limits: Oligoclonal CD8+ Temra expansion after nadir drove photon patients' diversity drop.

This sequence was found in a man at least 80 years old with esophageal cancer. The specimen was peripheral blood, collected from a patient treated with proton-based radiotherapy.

This CDR3 reads CASSLGAMGKQYF. The CDR3 region has the DNA TGTGCCAGCAGCTTAGGAGCCATGGGAAAGCAGTACTTC. V gene TRBV7-9 combines with J gene TRBJ2-7, with unresolved D. The CDR3 is 13 residues long. In germline, CDR1 is SEHNR, CDR2 FQNEAQ (reference sequence). V lost 1 base and J lost 8, with 12 bases in between.